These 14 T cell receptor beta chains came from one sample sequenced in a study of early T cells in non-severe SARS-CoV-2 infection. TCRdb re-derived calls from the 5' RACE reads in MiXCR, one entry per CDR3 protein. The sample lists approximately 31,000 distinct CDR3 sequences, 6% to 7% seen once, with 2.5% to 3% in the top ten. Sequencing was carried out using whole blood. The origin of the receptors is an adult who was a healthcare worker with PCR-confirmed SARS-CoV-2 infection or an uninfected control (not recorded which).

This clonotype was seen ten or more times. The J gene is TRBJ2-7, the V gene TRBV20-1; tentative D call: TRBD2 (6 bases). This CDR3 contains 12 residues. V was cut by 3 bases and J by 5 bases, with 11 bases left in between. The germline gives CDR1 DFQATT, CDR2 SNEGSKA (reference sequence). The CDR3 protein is CSASGRTNEQYF. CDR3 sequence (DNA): TGCAGTGCTAGCGGGAGAACCAACGAGCAGTACTTC.

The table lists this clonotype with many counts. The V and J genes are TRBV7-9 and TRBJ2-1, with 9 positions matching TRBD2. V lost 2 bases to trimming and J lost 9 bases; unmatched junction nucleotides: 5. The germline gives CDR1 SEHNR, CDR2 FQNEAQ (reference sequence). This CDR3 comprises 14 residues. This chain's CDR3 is CASSLKREVGEQFF. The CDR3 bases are TGTGCCAGCAGCTTAAAGCGGGAGGTGGGTGAGCAGTTCTTC.

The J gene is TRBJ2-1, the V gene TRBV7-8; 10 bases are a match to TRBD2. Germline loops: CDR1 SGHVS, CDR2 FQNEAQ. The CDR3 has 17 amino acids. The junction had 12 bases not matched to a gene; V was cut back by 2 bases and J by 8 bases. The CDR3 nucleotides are TGTGCCAGCAGCTTACTACCCCAAGCGGGAGGGCCTGATGAGCAGTTCTTC. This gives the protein CASSLLPQAGGPDEQFF.

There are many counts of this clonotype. The CDR3 DNA reads TGTGCCAGCCGCCAAGCGGGAGCTGGCACAGATACGCAGTATTTT. This encodes CASRQAGAGTDTQYF. The J gene is TRBJ2-3, the V gene TRBV6-2 or TRBV6-3; TRBD2 matches at 8 bases. Germline CDR1 and CDR2: MNHEY and SVGEGT. The length of the CDR3 is 15 residues. V shed 8 bases, J shed 1 base, and the junction held 8 bases outside the gene matches.

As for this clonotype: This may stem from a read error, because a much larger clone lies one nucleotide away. The CDR3 DNA reads as TGTGCCAGCAGCTCCCCCGTCGGGAGGACTTTCTTT. It is translated as CASSSPVGRTFF. This sequence joins TRBV7-8 and TRBJ1-1; D remains unclear. Between the trimmed V and J ends, which lost 4 bases and 12 bases, there was a span of 15 bases. CDR1 SGHVS and CDR2 FQNEAQ come from the germline V gene. The CDR3 has 12 amino acids.

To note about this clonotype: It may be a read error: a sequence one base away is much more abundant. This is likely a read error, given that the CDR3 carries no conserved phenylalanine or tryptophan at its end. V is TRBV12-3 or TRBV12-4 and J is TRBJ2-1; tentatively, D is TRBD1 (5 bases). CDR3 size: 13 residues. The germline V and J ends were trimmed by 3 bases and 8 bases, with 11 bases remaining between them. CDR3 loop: CASSFTWGHEQFL. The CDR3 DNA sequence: TGTGCCAGCAGTTTCACGTGGGGCCATGAGCAGTTCCTC.

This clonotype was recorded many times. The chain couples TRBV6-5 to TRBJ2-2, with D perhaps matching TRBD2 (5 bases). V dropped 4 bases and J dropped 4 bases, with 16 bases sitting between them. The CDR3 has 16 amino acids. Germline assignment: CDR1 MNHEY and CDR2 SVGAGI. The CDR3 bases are TGTGCCAGCAGTTTCACCCCTCTCGGGGTCACCGGGGAGCTGTTTTTT. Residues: CASSFTPLGVTGELFF.

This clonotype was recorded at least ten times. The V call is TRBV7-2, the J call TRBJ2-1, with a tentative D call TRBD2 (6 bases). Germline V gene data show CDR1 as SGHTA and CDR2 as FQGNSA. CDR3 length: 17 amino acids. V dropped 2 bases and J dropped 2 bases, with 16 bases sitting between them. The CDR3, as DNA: TGTGCCAGCAGCTTACACTTTGCGGGGACGCCCTACAATGAGCAGTTCTTC. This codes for CASSLHFAGTPYNEQFF.

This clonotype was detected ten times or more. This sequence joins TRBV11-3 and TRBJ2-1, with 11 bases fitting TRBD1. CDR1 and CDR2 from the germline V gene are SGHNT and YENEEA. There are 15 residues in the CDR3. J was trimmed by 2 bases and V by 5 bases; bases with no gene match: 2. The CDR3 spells CASSVDRGPYNEQFF. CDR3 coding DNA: TGTGCCAGCAGCGTGGACAGGGGGCCCTACAATGAGCAGTTCTTC.

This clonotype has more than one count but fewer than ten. The CDR3 DNA reads TGCAGTGCCCCTTTGGGGACTAGCGGGAGAAATGAGCAGTTCTTC. This translates into CSAPLGTSGRNEQFF. The chain carries TRBV20-1 and TRBJ2-1; TRBD2 matches at 14 bases. The CDR3 sequence is 15 residues long. In germline, CDR1 is DFQATT, CDR2 SNEGSKA (reference sequence). The J segment lost 7 bases and the V segment lost 6 bases, leaving 8 bases of the junction unmatched.

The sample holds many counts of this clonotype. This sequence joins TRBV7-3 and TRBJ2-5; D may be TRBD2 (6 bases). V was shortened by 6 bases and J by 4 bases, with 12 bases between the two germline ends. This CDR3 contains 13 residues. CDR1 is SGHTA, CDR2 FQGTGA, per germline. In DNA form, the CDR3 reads TGTGCCAGCAGTCCGGGACTCCGAGAGACCCAGTACTTC. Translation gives CASSPGLRETQYF.

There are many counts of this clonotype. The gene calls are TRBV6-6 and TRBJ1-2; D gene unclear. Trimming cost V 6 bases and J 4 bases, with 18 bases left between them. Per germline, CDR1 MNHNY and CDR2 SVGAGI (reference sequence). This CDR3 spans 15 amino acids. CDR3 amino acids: CASRYRGTPLYGYTF. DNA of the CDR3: TGTGCCAGCAGATATCGGGGAACACCGCTCTATGGCTACACCTTC.

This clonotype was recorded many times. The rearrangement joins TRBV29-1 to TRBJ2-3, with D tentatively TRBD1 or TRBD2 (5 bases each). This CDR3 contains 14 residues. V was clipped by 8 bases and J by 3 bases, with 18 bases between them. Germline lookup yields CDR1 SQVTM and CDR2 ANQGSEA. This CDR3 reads CSSGKGWGTDTQYF. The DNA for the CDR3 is TGCAGCTCCGGGAAGGGCTGGGGGACAGATACGCAGTATTTT.

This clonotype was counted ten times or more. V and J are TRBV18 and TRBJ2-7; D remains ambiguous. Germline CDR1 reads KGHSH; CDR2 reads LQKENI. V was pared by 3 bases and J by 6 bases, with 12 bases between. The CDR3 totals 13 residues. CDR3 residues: CASSPSPFSEQYF. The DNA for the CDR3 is TGTGCCAGCTCACCTTCCCCATTCTCCGAGCAGTACTTC.